The clone carrying this TCR beta chain was detected only a few times. Its antigen is undetermined. Deletions cut 2 bases from V and 3 bases from J, with 14 bases between. Germline values: CDR1 GTSNPN, CDR2 SVGIG (reference sequence). The CDR3 is 14 residues long. These data originate in a study of beta chain features in type 1 diabetes. Study-wide background: Summed over all samples, the examined sorted cells came to 85 million to 130 million. General study findings and limits: Among patients with Type 1 diabetes, TCRB CDR3s were moderately but significantly shorter in every one of the four CD4+ subsets.

What was sequenced were expressed TCRB transcripts, since all of the isolated RNA had been reverse transcribed. Clones were sequenced by immunoSEQ multiplex PCR, and TCRdb holds only the in-frame ones, with some missing. Of some 410,000 clones listed, roughly 11% are singletons. Per donor, one heparinised blood draw averaged about 116 mL. CD45RO/CCR7/CD25/CD127/CD95/CD27 sorting isolated CD4+ naive, central memory, regulatory and stem cell-like memory cells. The V gene is TRBV30, the J gene TRBJ2-7; no clear D gene. This receptor was obtained from a young woman in good health. Sample: naive CD4+ T cells from blood. The CDR3 here is CAWSQSVFFYEQYF. The CDR3 nucleotides are TGTGCCTGGAGTCAATCAGTTTTTTTCTACGAGCAGTACTTC.